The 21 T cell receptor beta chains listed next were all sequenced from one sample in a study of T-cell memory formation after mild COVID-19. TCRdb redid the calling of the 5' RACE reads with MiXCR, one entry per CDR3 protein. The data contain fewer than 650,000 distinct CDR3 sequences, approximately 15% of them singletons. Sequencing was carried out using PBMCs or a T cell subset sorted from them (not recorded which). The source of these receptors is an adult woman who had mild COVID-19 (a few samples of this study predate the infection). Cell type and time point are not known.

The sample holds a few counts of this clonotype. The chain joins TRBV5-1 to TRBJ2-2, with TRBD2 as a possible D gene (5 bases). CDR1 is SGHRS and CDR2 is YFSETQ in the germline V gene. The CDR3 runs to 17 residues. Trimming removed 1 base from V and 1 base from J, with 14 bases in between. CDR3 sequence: CASSLLDWGWNTGELFF. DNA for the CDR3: TGCGCCAGCAGCTTGTTGGACTGGGGATGGAACACCGGGGAGCTGTTTTTT.

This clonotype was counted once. The CDR3 here is CASSEGGVSTDTQYF. CDR3 bases: TGTGCCAGCAGTGAGGGCGGGGTCAGCACAGATACGCAGTATTTT. The gene calls are TRBV2 and TRBJ2-3, with a weak D call TRBD2 (6 bases). The germline V and J ends were trimmed by 3 bases and 0 bases, with 10 bases remaining between them. This CDR3 spans 15 amino acids. The germline CDR1 and CDR2 sequences are SNHLY and FYNNEI.

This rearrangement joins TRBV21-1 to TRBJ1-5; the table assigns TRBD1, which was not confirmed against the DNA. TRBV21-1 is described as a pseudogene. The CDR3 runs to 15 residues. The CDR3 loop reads CASSPDRVEVEHQHF. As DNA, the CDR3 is TGTGCCAGCAGCCCCGACAGGGTGGAGGTCGAACACCAGCATTTT.

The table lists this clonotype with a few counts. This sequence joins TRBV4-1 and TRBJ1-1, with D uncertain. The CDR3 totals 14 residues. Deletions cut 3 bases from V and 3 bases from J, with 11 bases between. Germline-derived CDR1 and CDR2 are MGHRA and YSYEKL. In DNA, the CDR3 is TGCGCCAGCAGCCATCCCCCCCGGGACACTGAAGCTTTCTTT. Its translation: CASSHPPRDTEAFF.

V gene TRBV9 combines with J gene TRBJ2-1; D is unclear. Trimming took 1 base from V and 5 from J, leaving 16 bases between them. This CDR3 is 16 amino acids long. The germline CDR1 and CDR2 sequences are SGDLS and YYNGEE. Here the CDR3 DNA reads TGTGCCAGCAGCGTAATACCTCGACTGGGGAACAATGAGCAGTTCTTC. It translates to CASSVIPRLGNNEQFF.

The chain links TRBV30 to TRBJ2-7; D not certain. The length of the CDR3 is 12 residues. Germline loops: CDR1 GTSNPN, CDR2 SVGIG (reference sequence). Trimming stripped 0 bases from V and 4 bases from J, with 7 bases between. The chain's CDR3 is CAWSVQRYEQYF. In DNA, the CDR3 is TGTGCCTGGAGTGTACAACGATACGAGCAGTACTTC.

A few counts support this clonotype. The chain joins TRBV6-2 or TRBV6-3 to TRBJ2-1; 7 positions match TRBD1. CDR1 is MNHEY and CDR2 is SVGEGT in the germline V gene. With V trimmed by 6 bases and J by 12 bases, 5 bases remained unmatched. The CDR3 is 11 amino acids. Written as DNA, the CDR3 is TGTGCCAGCAGCCGACAGGGTAGGCAGTTCTTC. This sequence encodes CASSRQGRQFF.

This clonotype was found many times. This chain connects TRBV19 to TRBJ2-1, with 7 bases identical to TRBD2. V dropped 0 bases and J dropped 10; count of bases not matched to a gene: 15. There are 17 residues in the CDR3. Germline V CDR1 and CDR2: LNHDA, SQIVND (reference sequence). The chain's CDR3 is CASSIDGRDYPTSEQFF. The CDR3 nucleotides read TGTGCCAGTAGTATAGATGGGAGGGACTACCCTACATCAGAGCAGTTCTTC.

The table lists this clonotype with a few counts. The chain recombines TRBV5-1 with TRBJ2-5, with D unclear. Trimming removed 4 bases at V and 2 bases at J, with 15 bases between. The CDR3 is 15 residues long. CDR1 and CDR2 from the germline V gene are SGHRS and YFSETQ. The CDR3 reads CASSPYGQPQETQYF. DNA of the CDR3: TGCGCCAGCAGCCCCTACGGGCAGCCACAAGAGACCCAGTACTTC. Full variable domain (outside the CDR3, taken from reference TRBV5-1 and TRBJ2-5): KAGVTQTPRYLIKTRGQQVTLSCSPISGHRSVSWYQQTPGQGLQFLFEYFSETQRNKGNFPGRFSGRQFSNSRSEMNVSTLELGDSALYLCASSPYGQPQETQYFGPGTRLLVL.

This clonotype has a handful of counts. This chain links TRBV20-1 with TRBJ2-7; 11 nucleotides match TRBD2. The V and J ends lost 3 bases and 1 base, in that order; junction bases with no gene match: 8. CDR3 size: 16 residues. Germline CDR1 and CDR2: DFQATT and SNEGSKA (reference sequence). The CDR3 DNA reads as TGCAGTGCTAGCGGGCTAGCGGGAGGATTATCCTACGAGCAGTACTTC. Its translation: CSASGLAGGLSYEQYF.

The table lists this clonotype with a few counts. The CDR3 loop reads CASGRDTNYGYTF. CDR3 bases: TGTGCTAGTGGACGGGACACTAACTATGGCTACACCTTC. The V and J genes are TRBV12-5 and TRBJ1-2; D perhaps matches TRBD1 (6 bases). Germline assignment: CDR1 LGHNT and CDR2 FRNRAP. This CDR3 has 13 amino acids. V lost 6 bases and J lost 0, with 8 bases in between.

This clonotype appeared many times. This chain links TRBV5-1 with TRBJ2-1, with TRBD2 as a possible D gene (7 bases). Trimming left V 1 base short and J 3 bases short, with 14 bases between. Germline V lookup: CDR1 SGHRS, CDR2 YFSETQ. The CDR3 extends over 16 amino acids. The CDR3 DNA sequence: TGCGCCAGCAGCTTGTGGGGCGGGGGCAACTACAATGAGCAGTTCTTC. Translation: CASSLWGGGNYNEQFF. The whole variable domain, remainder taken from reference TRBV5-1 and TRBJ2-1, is KAGVTQTPRYLIKTRGQQVTLSCSPISGHRSVSWYQQTPGQGLQFLFEYFSETQRNKGNFPGRFSGRQFSNSRSEMNVSTLELGDSALYLCASSLWGGGNYNEQFFGPGTRLTVL.

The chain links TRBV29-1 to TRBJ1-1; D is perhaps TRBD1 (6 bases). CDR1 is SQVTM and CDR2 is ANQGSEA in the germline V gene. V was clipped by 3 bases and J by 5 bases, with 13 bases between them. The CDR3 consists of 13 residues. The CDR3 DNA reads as TGCAGCGTTGATTGGGGGGCGGGTACTGAAGCTTTCTTT. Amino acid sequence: CSVDWGAGTEAFF.

The CDR3 sequence is CASSPAGGASTDTQYF. The CDR3 coding sequence is TGTGCCAGCAGCCCGGCCGGGGGGGCGAGCACAGATACGCAGTATTTT. This chain joins TRBV7-3 and TRBJ2-3; TRBD2 aligns across 8 bases. Germline loops: CDR1 SGHTA, CDR2 FQGTGA. J was trimmed by 0 bases and V by 5 bases; bases with no gene match: 7. This CDR3 has 16 amino acids.

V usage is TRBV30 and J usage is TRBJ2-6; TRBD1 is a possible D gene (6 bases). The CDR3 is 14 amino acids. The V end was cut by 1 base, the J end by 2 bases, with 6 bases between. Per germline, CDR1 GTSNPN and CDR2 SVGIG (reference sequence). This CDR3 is CAWSGQAGANVLTF. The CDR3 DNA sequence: TGTGCCTGGAGTGGACAGGCTGGGGCCAACGTCCTGACTTTC.

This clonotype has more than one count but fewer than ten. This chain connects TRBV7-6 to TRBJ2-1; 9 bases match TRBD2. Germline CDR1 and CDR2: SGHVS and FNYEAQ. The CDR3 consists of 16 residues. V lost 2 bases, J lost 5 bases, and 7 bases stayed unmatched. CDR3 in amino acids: CASSLKRLAADNEQFF. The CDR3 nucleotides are TGTGCCAGCAGCTTAAAACGACTAGCGGCTGACAATGAGCAGTTCTTC.

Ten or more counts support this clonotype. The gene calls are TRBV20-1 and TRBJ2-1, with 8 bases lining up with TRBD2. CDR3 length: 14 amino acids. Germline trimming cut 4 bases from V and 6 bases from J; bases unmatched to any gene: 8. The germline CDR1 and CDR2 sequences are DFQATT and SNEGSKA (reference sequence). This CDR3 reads CSANRGLVPNEQFF. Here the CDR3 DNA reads TGCAGTGCTAACCGGGGACTAGTGCCCAATGAGCAGTTCTTC.

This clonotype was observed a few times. CDR3 sequence (DNA): TGTGCCAGCAGCCCTGGACAGGGGCGCTACGAGCAGTACTTC. Translating it yields CASSPGQGRYEQYF. The chain combines TRBV5-6 with TRBJ2-7; 9 bases match TRBD1. Per germline, CDR1 SGHDT and CDR2 YYEEEE. This CDR3 region has 14 residues. V was clipped by 4 bases and J by 3 bases; unmatched bases: 5.

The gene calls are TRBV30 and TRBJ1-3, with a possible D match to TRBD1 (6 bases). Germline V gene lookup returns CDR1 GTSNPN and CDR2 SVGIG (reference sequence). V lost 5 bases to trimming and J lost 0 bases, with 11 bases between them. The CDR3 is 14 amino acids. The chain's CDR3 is CAWDTGSSGNTIYF. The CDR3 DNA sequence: TGTGCCTGGGATACAGGGAGCTCTGGAAACACCATATATTTT.

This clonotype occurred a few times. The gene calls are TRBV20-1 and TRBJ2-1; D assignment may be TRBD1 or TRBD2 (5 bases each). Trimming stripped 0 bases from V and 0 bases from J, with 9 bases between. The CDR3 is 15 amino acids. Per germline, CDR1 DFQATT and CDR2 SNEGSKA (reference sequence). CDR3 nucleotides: TGCAGTGCTAGAGAAGGGGAGAGCTCCTACAATGAGCAGTTCTTC. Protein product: CSAREGESSYNEQFF.

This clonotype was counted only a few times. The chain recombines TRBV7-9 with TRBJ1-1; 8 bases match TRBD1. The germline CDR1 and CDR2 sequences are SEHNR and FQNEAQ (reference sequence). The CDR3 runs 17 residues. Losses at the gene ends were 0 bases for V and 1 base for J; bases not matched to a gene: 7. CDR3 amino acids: CASSLARSTGANTEAFF. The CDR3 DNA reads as TGTGCCAGCAGCTTAGCCCGGTCGACAGGGGCGAACACTGAAGCTTTCTTT.